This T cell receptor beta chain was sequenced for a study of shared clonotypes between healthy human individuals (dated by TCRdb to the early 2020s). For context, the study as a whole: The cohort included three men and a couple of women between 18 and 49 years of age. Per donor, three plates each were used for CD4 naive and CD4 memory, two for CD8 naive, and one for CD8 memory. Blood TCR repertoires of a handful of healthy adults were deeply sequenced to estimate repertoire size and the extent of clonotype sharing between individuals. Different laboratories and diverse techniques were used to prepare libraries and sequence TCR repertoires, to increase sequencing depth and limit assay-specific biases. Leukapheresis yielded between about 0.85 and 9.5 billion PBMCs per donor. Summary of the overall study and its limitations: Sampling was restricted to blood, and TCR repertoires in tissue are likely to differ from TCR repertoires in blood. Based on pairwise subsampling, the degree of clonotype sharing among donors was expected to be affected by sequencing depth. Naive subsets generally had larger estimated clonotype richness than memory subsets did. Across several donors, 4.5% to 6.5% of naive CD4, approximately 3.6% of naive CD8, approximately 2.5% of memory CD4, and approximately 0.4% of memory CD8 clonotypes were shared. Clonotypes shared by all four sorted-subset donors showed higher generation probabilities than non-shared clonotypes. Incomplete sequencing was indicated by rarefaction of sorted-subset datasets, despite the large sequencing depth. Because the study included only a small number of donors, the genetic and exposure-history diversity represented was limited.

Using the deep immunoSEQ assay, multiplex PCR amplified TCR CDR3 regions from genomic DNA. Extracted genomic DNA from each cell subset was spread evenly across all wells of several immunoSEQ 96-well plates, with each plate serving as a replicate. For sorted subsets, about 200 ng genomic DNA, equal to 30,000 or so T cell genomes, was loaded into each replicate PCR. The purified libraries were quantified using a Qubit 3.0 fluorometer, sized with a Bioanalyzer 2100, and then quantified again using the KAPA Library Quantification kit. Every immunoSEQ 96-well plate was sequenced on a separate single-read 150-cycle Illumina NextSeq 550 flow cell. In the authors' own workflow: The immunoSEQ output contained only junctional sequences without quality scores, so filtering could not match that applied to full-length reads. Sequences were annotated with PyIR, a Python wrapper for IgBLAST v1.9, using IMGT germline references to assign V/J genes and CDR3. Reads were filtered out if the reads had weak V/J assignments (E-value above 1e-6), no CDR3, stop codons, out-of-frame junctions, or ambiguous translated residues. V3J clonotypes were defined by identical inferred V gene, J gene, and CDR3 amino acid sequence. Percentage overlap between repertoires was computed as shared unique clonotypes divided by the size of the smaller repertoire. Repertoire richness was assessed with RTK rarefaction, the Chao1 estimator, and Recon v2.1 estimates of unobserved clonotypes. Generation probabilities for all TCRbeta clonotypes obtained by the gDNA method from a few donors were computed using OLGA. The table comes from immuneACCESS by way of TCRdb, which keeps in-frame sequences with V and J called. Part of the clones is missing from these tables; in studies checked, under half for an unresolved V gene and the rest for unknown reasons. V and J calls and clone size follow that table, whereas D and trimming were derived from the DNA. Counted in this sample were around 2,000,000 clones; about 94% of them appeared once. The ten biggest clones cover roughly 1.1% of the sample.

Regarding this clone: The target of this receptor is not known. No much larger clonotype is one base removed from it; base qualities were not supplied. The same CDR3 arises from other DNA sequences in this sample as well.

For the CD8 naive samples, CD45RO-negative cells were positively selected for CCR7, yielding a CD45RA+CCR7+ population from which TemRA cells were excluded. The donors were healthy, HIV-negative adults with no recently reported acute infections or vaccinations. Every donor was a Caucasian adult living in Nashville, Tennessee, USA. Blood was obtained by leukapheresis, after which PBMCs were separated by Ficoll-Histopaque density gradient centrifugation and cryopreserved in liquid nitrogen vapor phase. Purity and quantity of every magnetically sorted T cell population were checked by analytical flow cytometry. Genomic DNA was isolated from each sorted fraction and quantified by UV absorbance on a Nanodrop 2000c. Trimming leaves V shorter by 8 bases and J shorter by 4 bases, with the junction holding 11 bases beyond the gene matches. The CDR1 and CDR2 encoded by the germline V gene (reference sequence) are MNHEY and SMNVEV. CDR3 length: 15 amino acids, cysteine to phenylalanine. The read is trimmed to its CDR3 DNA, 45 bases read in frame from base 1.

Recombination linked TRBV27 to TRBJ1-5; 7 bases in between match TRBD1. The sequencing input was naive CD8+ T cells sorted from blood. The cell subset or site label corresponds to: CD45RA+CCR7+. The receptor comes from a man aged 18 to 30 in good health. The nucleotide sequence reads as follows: TGTGCCAGCTCTGGGGCAGGGGGGCTTAATCAGCCCCAGCATTTT. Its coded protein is CASSGAGGLNQPQHF.